This T cell receptor beta chain stems from a study of blood T cell repertoires in COVID-19. About the research overall: Material from acute and convalescent COVID-19 was sourced from the United States, Italy and Spain.

Categorization into cohorts depended on clinical history that participants reported. Exposed enrollees had met someone with a PCR-confirmed or clinician-diagnosed COVID-19 case at some point within the 2 weeks before study entry. Original handling: The assay estimated nucleated cells by amplifying reference gene primers. Sequencing was performed with immunoSEQ multiplex PCR; in TCRdb, only in-frame clones are kept and a portion is missing. V and J calls and clone size are as listed in that table; D and trimming were resolved from the DNA. The table includes around 330,000 clones, around 85% detected once. This clonotype originated in a woman aged 25 to 39 who had been exposed to COVID-19. The sequenced sample was PBMCs or T cells enriched from blood (not recorded which).

In DNA, the CDR3 is TGTGCCACCAGGCTGACAGGGGAAGGGGAGCAGTTCTTC. Translated: CATRLTGEGEQFF. The chain uses TRBV24-1 and TRBJ2-1, with 8 bases fitting TRBD1. CDR1 KGHDR and CDR2 SFDVKD come from the germline V gene. The V gene end was trimmed by 7 bases and the J gene end by 10 bases; junction bases not matched to a gene: 8. CDR3 length: 13 amino acids.